Detailed here is one TCR beta chain. Its antigen remains unidentified. The PCR used 60 Vbeta and 13 Jbeta primers. Libraries were prepared by immunoSEQ multiplex PCR; TCRdb keeps only in-frame clonotypes and omits some of them. The table shows about 200,000 clones, with around four fifths occurring only once. Germline V lookup: CDR1 SGHAT, CDR2 FQNNGV. This CDR3 spans 13 amino acids. The J segment lost 4 bases and the V segment lost 6 bases, leaving 5 bases of the junction unmatched. This record belongs to a study of cytomegalovirus exposure and HLA in healthy donors. Study context: Sequencing of about 179 million T cells in an earlier analysis found under 120 million unique TCR beta sequences. Points from the study as a whole: When analyzed later, a missense DCLRE1C variant was found to be linked to TCR beta V- and J-gene trimming. Reports showed the classifier diagnosing cytomegalovirus status with high specificity and sensitivity. Further analysis was carried out later, and it showed several of the most significant clusters appearing linked to common viral pathogens.

The receptor comes from a woman aged 45 to 65 in good health and CMV-seropositive. The chain is built from TRBV11-2 and TRBJ2-5; TRBD1 aligns across 7 bases. The sample taken for sequencing was PBMCs. CDR3 sequence (DNA): TGTGCCAGCAGACAGGGGCTTGGAGAGACCCAGTACTTC. Encoded protein: CASRQGLGETQYF. Full variable domain (rest looked up from reference TRBV11-2 and TRBJ2-5): EAGVAQSPRYKIIEKRQSVAFWCNPISGHATLYWYQQILGQGPKLLIQFQNNGVVDDSQLPKDRFSAERLKGVDSTLKIQPAKLEDSAVYLCASRQGLGETQYFGPGTRLLVL.